Following are 10 T cell receptor beta chains from one sample sequenced in a study of CD8+ T cells in alopecia areata. RNA, once extracted, was reverse transcribed into cDNA for use as the sequencing template. Sequencing used immunoSEQ multiplex PCR; TCRdb keeps in-frame clones, though not all of them. Of over 100,000 clones listed, 53% are singletons. The treatment was: oral pan-JAK inhibitor, 5-10 mg twice daily. Sample: CD4+ T cells sorted from blood, taken at week 4, from a patient treated with tofacitinib. Every receptor here comes from a human donor with alopecia areata.

This chain uses TRBV5-1 with TRBJ2-1, with 10 bases matching TRBD2. V trimming: 4 bases; J trimming: 9 bases; junction bases outside the gene matches: 7. Germline values: CDR1 SGHRS, CDR2 YFSETQ. This CDR3 spans 14 amino acids. CDR3 region: CASSPSGRAGEQFF. CDR3 nucleotide sequence: TGCGCCAGCAGCCCGAGCGGGAGGGCCGGTGAGCAGTTCTTC.

The CDR3 spells CSVARGSGELFF. For the CDR3, the DNA is TGCAGCGTTGCCAGGGGTAGCGGGGAGCTGTTTTTT. This rearrangement joins TRBV29-1 to TRBJ2-2, with D perhaps TRBD1 (6 bases). The ends were cut back, 4 bases at V and 7 bases at J, with 10 bases in the middle. CDR3 length: 12 residues. The germline V gene has CDR1 SQVTM and CDR2 ANQGSEA.

V is TRBV30 and J is TRBJ1-1; D gene unclear. The CDR3 is 13 residues long. Trimming stripped 2 bases from V and 6 bases from J, with 13 bases between. Per germline, CDR1 GTSNPN and CDR2 SVGIG (reference sequence). CDR3 amino acids: CAWSPWSFPEAFF. Here the CDR3 DNA reads TGTGCCTGGAGTCCCTGGAGTTTTCCTGAAGCTTTCTTT.

This sequence joins TRBV5-4 and TRBJ2-1, with D unclear. Trimming shortened V by 4 bases and J by 3 bases, and 20 bases separated the two germline ends. The CDR3 has 17 amino acids. Germline V gene data show CDR1 as SGHNT and CDR2 as YYREEE (reference sequence). The CDR3 bases are TGTGCCAGCAGCCCCCGTCGGAACCCAGAAGTCTACAATGAGCAGTTCTTC. Residues: CASSPRRNPEVYNEQFF.

This chain links TRBV7-9 with TRBJ2-7, with D maybe TRBD1 (6 bases). V was cut by 5 bases and J by 2 bases, with 25 bases left in between. The CDR3 loop spans 18 amino acids. The germline V gene encodes CDR1 SEHNR and CDR2 FQNEAQ (reference sequence). The CDR3 here is CASSPPSGRQVGAYEQYF. The CDR3 DNA follows: TGTGCCAGCAGCCCCCCTTCAGGAAGACAGGTCGGGGCCTACGAGCAGTACTTC.

There are a few counts of this clone. The genes are TRBV6-5 and TRBJ2-1; TRBD2 aligns across 11 bases. V shed 11 bases and J 5 bases; nucleotides not matched to a gene: 11. The CDR3 loop spans 15 amino acids. The germline V gene has CDR1 MNHEY and CDR2 SVGAGI. CDR3 protein: CASTKGTSGNNEQFF. The CDR3 DNA follows: TGTGCCTCTACTAAGGGGACTAGCGGTAACAATGAGCAGTTCTTC.

Only a few counts were recorded for this clone. The same CDR3 arises from other DNA sequences in this sample as well. The chain employs TRBV30 and TRBJ1-5; D unclear. Trimming cost V 2 bases and J 0 bases, with 5 bases left between them. Germline lookup yields CDR1 GTSNPN and CDR2 SVGIG (reference sequence). This CDR3 has 13 amino acids. The CDR3 here is CAWSRDSNQPQHF. The CDR3 DNA sequence: TGTGCCTGGAGTAGGGATAGCAATCAGCCCCAGCATTTT.

This clone was detected a few times. This rearrangement joins TRBV18 to TRBJ2-2; 7 nucleotides agree with TRBD1. J lost 5 bases, V lost 3 bases, and 9 bases had no gene match. Germline loops: CDR1 KGHSH, CDR2 LQKENI. The CDR3 loop spans 16 amino acids. CDR3: CASSPLPDRVTGELFF. CDR3 nucleotide sequence: TGTGCCAGCTCACCTCTTCCTGACAGGGTGACCGGGGAGCTGTTTTTT.

This clone appeared a single time. The gene calls are TRBV29-1 and TRBJ1-2; D gene unclear. Trimming took off 4 bases at V and 3 bases at J, with 12 bases between the two ends. CDR1 is SQVTM, CDR2 ANQGSEA, per germline. The CDR3 covers 13 residues. CDR3 protein: CSVGEGLDYGYTF. As DNA, the CDR3 is TGCAGCGTTGGGGAGGGCTTGGACTATGGCTACACCTTC. Full variable domain (remainder filled in from reference TRBV29-1 and TRBJ1-2): SAVISQKPSRDICQRGTSLTIQCQVDSQVTMMFWYRQQPGQSLTLIATANQGSEATYESGFVIDKFPISRPNLTFSTLTVSNMSPEDSSIYLCSVGEGLDYGYTFGSGTRLTVV.

The chain is built from TRBV2 and TRBJ2-4, with a weak D call TRBD1 (5 bases). V gave up 6 bases and J gave up 5 bases, with 11 bases separating them. Germline V lookup: CDR1 SNHLY, CDR2 FYNNEI. CDR3 size: 13 residues. The CDR3 DNA reads TGTGCCAGCAGCGTTGACAGCCAAAACATTCAGTACTTC. Translating gives CASSVDSQNIQYF.